The 15 T cell receptor beta chains below were found in one sample sequenced in a study of technical replicates of blood from several donors. Some clones are missing from TCRdb's copy, which holds only in-frame ones; the method was immunoSEQ multiplex PCR. Of about 100,000 clones listed, approximately 96% are singletons. Sequences were obtained from T cells isolated from PBMCs. The receptors derive from a human donor in good health.

The chain combines TRBV10-2 with TRBJ2-7; 8 bases match TRBD2. The germline V gene has CDR1 WSHSY and CDR2 SAAADI. V shed 4 bases and J 6 bases; nucleotides not matched to a gene: 11. The CDR3 has 15 amino acids. The CDR3 coding sequence is TGCGCCAGCAGTGGGGACTCAGCGGGAGTTACCGAGCAGTACTTC. It is translated as CASSGDSAGVTEQYF.

The rearrangement links TRBV5-1 to TRBJ1-4; D is perhaps TRBD1 (6 bases). CDR3 length: 16 amino acids. CDR1 and CDR2 from the germline V gene are SGHRS and YFSETQ. With 4 bases removed from V and 0 bases from J, the gap between germline ends came to 13 bases. CDR3 coding DNA: TGCGCCAGCAGCCTCCGACAGGCGACAACTAATGAAAAACTGTTTTTT. Its translation: CASSLRQATTNEKLFF.

The CDR3, as DNA: TGTGCCAGCAGTTTTCTAGTCCCCTACACCGGGGAGCTGTTTTTT. It codes for CASSFLVPYTGELFF. The chain links TRBV27 to TRBJ2-2; unclear D gene. V was shortened by 3 bases and J by 3 bases, with 11 bases between the two germline ends. The germline CDR1 and CDR2 sequences are MNHEY and SMNVEV (reference sequence). This CDR3 is 15 amino acids long.

The chain uses TRBV9 and TRBJ1-2; D not certain. Trimming pared 4 bases from V and 6 bases from J, leaving 16 bases between. This CDR3 is built from 14 residues. The germline V gene encodes CDR1 SGDLS and CDR2 YYNGEE. The CDR3 DNA sequence: TGTGCCAGCAGCCCCCGCTGGGGAGAGGATGGCTACACCTTC. Its translation is CASSPRWGEDGYTF.

The chain has TRBV7-6 and TRBJ1-1; 7 nucleotides line up with TRBD1. Per the germline V gene, CDR1 is SGHVS and CDR2 is FNYEAQ. CDR3 length equals 17 residues. V shed 4 bases and J 4 bases; nucleotides not matched to a gene: 15. CDR3 sequence: CASSSLGGAGRTTEAFF. The CDR3 nucleotides read TGTGCCAGCAGCTCGCTAGGGGGCGCGGGTCGGACCACTGAAGCTTTCTTT.

The chain has TRBV19 and TRBJ2-4; unclear D gene. CDR3 length: 12 amino acids. Trimming shortened V by 3 bases and J by 7 bases, and 7 bases separated the two germline ends. Germline-derived CDR1 and CDR2 are LNHDA and SQIVND (reference sequence). The DNA for the CDR3 is TGTGCCAGTAGTATGCGAGAGAACATTCAGTACTTC. Protein sequence: CASSMRENIQYF.

The CDR3: CASTTGDQPQHF. DNA of the CDR3: TGTGCCAGCACCACGGGGGATCAGCCCCAGCATTTT. The chain recombines TRBV6-6 with TRBJ1-5, with D perhaps TRBD1 (5 bases). The CDR3 contains 12 residues. Germline CDR1 and CDR2: MNHNY and SVGAGI (reference sequence). V gave up 7 bases and J gave up 5 bases, with 9 bases separating them.

The chain recombines TRBV29-1 with TRBJ2-7; the D gene is possibly TRBD1 (5 bases). CDR1 is SQVTM and CDR2 is ANQGSEA in the germline V gene. With 4 bases removed from V and 0 bases from J, the gap between germline ends came to 13 bases. The CDR3 contains 14 residues. The CDR3 DNA reads TGCAGCGTTGTCCCGACAGCCAGCTCCTACGAGCAGTACTTC. Its protein product is CSVVPTASSYEQYF.

This CDR3 reads CASSEAGGPLSTQYF. DNA for the CDR3: TGTGCCAGCAGTGAAGCGGGGGGGCCACTAAGTACGCAGTATTTT. V and J are TRBV6-1 and TRBJ2-3, with D possibly matching TRBD2 (7 bases). V gave up 0 bases and J gave up 8 bases, with 15 bases separating them. In germline, CDR1 is MNHNS, CDR2 SASEGT. The CDR3 covers 15 residues.

V gene TRBV5-1 combines with J gene TRBJ1-3; D is uncertain. There are 14 residues in the CDR3. Germline V gene lookup returns CDR1 SGHRS and CDR2 YFSETQ. Deletions cut 9 bases from V and 0 bases from J, with 13 bases between. CDR3 protein: CATKEGISGNTIYF. CDR3 in DNA: TGCGCCACCAAGGAGGGCATCTCTGGAAACACCATATATTTT.

V is TRBV18 and J is TRBJ2-2; D is uncertain. The CDR3 consists of 14 residues. Germline V gene sequence: CDR1 KGHSH, CDR2 LQKENI. With 6 bases removed from V and 3 bases from J, the gap between germline ends came to 11 bases. The CDR3 DNA reads as TGTGCCAGCTCCAGGCCGGTGGACACCGGGGAGCTGTTTTTT. This translates into CASSRPVDTGELFF.

V gene TRBV19 combines with J gene TRBJ2-6, with unresolved D. The germline V gene has CDR1 LNHDA and CDR2 SQIVND (reference sequence). The ends were cut back, 8 bases at V and 0 bases at J, with 11 bases in the middle. The CDR3 is 15 residues long. CDR3 sequence: CASGHTNSGANVLTF. DNA for the CDR3: TGTGCCAGTGGTCACACTAACTCTGGGGCCAACGTCCTGACTTTC.

The chain combines TRBV11-3 with TRBJ1-4; 8 positions agree with TRBD1. CDR1 SGHNT and CDR2 YENEEA come from the germline V gene. Trimming took 3 bases from V and 6 from J; bases not matched to a gene: 6. The CDR3 extends over 15 amino acids. CDR3 sequence (DNA): TGTGCCAGCAGCTTTTCGGACAGGGTGGATGAAAAACTGTTTTTT. It is translated as CASSFSDRVDEKLFF.

In DNA, the CDR3 is TGTGCCATCAGTAAGCCGGGACTAGCGATCGAGCAGTACTTC. Translated, it gives CAISKPGLAIEQYF. The chain joins TRBV10-3 to TRBJ2-7, with 10 nucleotides matching TRBD2. The germline gives CDR1 ENHRY, CDR2 SYGVKD. Trimming took 5 bases from V and 6 from J; bases not matched to a gene: 7. This CDR3 is built from 14 residues.

The chain employs TRBV4-1 and TRBJ2-5; D not resolved. V was cut by 1 base and J by 5 bases, with 17 bases left in between. Germline V gene data show CDR1 as MGHRA and CDR2 as YSYEKL. The CDR3 runs 16 residues. CDR3 region: CASSQVNLGFVETQYF. The DNA for the CDR3 is TGCGCCAGCAGCCAAGTAAACCTAGGTTTTGTTGAGACCCAGTACTTC.